The entry below describes one T cell receptor (beta chain). This sample was taken from a study of blood T cell repertoires in COVID-19. Overall study context: The origin of the acute and convalescent COVID-19 samples was the United States, Italy and Spain. T cells, B-cell-depleted T cells, or PBMCs supplied cDNA or gDNA.

CDR3 length: 15 amino acids. Trimming pared 0 bases from V and 7 bases from J, leaving 15 bases between. Germline V gene lookup returns CDR1 LGHDT and CDR2 YNNKEL (reference sequence). As handled by the study authors: Counts of nucleated cells, estimated from reference gene primer amplification, were obtained. Assay: immunoSEQ multiplex PCR; the TCRdb copy retains only in-frame clones and omits some. From that table come the V and J calls and clone size; the DNA was used to work out D and trimming. The repertoire consists of more than 85,000 clones, with 80% to 90% occurring once and the leading ten covering about 10%.

This chain links TRBV3-1 (or the pseudogene TRBV3-2) with TRBJ2-5; D is possibly TRBD2 (6 bases). The sample taken for sequencing was peripheral blood. This clonotype was sampled from a man aged 40-55 years with active or convalescent COVID-19. The CDR3 DNA is TGTGCCAGCAGCCAAGATCGGGGGTCCCAGGGGACCCAGTACTTC. Its protein product is CASSQDRGSQGTQYF.